This T cell receptor (beta chain) was sequenced in a study of T-cell memory formation after mild COVID-19. The V end lost 4 bases, the J end lost 7 bases, and 16 bases lay between the germline ends. The CDR3 is made up of 14 amino acids. Germline V gene lookup returns CDR1 LGHDT and CDR2 YNNKEL (reference sequence). The TCR alpha and TCR beta cDNA libraries, bearing sample barcodes and UMIs, were generated by 5'RACE using constant-segment primers. One entry per CDR3 protein, called by TCRdb with MiXCR from the 5' RACE reads. Counted here are hundreds of thousands of distinct CDR3 sequences, about a fifth occurring once; the ten biggest clones make up around 8.4%. This clonotype was detected a few times.

The TCR originated in an adult woman who had mild COVID-19 (a few samples of this study predate the infection). Cell type and time point are not known. The chain links TRBV3-1 to TRBJ1-1, with D uncertain. The sample comprised PBMCs or a T cell subset sorted from them (not recorded which). The DNA of the CDR3 is TGTGCCAGCAGCCGCCCCGGATTGGGGTTTGAAGCTTTCTTT. This sequence encodes CASSRPGLGFEAFF.